This passage covers 27 T cell receptor beta chains from one sample sequenced in a study of OX40 agonist ivuxolimab in advanced cancers. The method was immunoSEQ multiplex PCR; TCRdb's version includes in-frame clones alone and lacks a portion of them. The data hold 35,000 to 45,000 clones, with around 83% observed a single time. The starting material was CD4+ or CD8+ T cells sorted from blood, obtained in a trial of the OX40 agonist ivuxolimab. The receptors were sampled from an adult with an advanced solid tumor such as melanoma, head and neck, liver or kidney cancer.

This clone turned up a few times. This chain joins TRBV6-1 and TRBJ2-2; 8 bases map to TRBD1. The CDR3 consists of 14 residues. CDR1 is MNHNS and CDR2 is SASEGT in the germline V gene. The J segment lost 1 base and the V segment lost 6 bases, leaving 1 base of the junction unmatched. CDR3: CASRTGVNTGELFF. Written as DNA, the CDR3 is TGTGCCAGCAGGACAGGGGTGAACACCGGGGAGCTGTTTTTT.

The genes are TRBV6-6 and TRBJ2-5; 9 nucleotides line up with TRBD1. This CDR3 contains 15 residues. CDR1 is MNHNY and CDR2 is SVGAGI in the germline V gene (reference sequence). With V trimmed by 3 bases and J by 4 bases, 6 bases remained unmatched. In DNA form, the CDR3 reads TGTGCCAGCAGTTATCTACAGGGGGCAGGAGAGACCCAGTACTTC. It specifies CASSYLQGAGETQYF.

The table lists this clone with a count of one. The CDR3 nucleotides are TGCGCCAGCAGTCCGGGTAGCGGGCACACAGATACGCAGTATTTT. Its translation: CASSPGSGHTDTQYF. The chain recombines TRBV5-1 with TRBJ2-3, with TRBD2 identical over 7 bases. Germline V CDR1 and CDR2: SGHRS, YFSETQ. The CDR3 covers 15 residues. The V and J ends lost 5 bases and 2 bases, in that order; junction bases with no gene match: 8.

This chain joins TRBV11-2 and TRBJ2-7; D unresolved. This CDR3 region has 15 residues. With 1 base removed from V and 6 bases from J, the gap between germline ends came to 16 bases. From germline, CDR1 is SGHAT and CDR2 FQNNGV. The CDR3 spells CASSLGNTQGREQYF. CDR3 DNA: TGTGCCAGCAGCTTAGGGAACACCCAAGGTCGCGAGCAGTACTTC.

This chain joins TRBV9 and TRBJ2-4; 7 nucleotides line up with TRBD2. Germline V gene sequence: CDR1 SGDLS, CDR2 YYNGEE. The ends lost 0 bases at V and 4 bases at J; junction bases unmatched: 4. The CDR3 has 15 amino acids. CDR3 coding DNA: TGTGCCAGCAGCGTAGAAAGTAGCGGGAAAAACATTCAGTACTTC. Its translation: CASSVESSGKNIQYF.

V gene TRBV7-3 combines with J gene TRBJ1-1; possible D gene TRBD1, 5 bases. The CDR3 is 15 residues long. The V gene lost 5 bases and the J gene lost 8 bases, with 21 bases spanning the gap. Germline assignment: CDR1 SGHTA and CDR2 FQGTGA. The CDR3 DNA sequence: TGTGCCAGCAGCACAACCGAGACAGACCCTTCGGAAGCTTTCTTT. Its translation: CASSTTETDPSEAFF.

This clone was observed a few times. In DNA, the CDR3 is TGTGCCAGCAGATGGACAGCCTTAGAAGGGAACACTGAAGCTTTCTTT. Protein: CASRWTALEGNTEAFF. The chain is built from TRBV6-6 and TRBJ1-1; D may be TRBD1 (6 bases). V was pared by 6 bases and J by 1 base, with 18 bases between. The CDR3 extends over 16 amino acids. Germline lookup yields CDR1 MNHNY and CDR2 SVGAGI (reference sequence).

The V call is TRBV5-4, the J call TRBJ2-1, with 8 bases aligning to TRBD2. CDR3 length: 16 amino acids. V lost 4 bases to trimming and J lost 0 bases; unmatched junction nucleotides: 6. Germline values: CDR1 SGHNT, CDR2 YYREEE (reference sequence). CDR3 region: CASSAGGAFSYNEQFF. In nucleotides, the CDR3 is TGTGCCAGCAGCGCCGGGGGGGCTTTCTCCTACAATGAGCAGTTCTTC.

The V gene is TRBV6-5, the J gene TRBJ1-2; unclear D gene. V dropped 5 bases and J dropped 6 bases, with 19 bases sitting between them. CDR1 and CDR2 from the germline V gene are MNHEY and SVGAGI. This CDR3 has 15 residues. CDR3 coding DNA: TGTGCCAGCAGTCCACGTGGCGGAGCTATGGATGGCTACACCTTC. This gives the protein CASSPRGGAMDGYTF.

The J gene is TRBJ1-2, the V gene TRBV19, with 9 nucleotides matching TRBD1. Germline trimming cut 5 bases from V and 2 bases from J; bases unmatched to any gene: 9. Germline V gives CDR1 LNHDA, CDR2 SQIVND (reference sequence). The CDR3 covers 16 residues. CDR3 nucleotides: TGTGCCAGTAGTCTCCCCGGGACAGGGCACAACTATGGCTACACCTTC. Protein: CASSLPGTGHNYGYTF.

This chain links TRBV7-9 with TRBJ1-1; D call uncertain. This CDR3 is built from 11 residues. V was trimmed by 5 bases and J by 7 bases, leaving 8 bases between them. Germline V gives CDR1 SEHNR, CDR2 FQNEAQ (reference sequence). CDR3 DNA: TGTGCCAGCAGCCTCGGGCGTGAAGCTTTCTTT. It codes for CASSLGREAFF.

This chain connects TRBV19 to TRBJ2-5; 10 bases match TRBD1. The germline V gene has CDR1 LNHDA and CDR2 SQIVND (reference sequence). This CDR3 is 16 amino acids long. The ends lost 5 bases at V and 6 bases at J; junction bases unmatched: 12. CDR3 sequence (DNA): TGTGCCAGTAGTCTGACAGGGGGCCAGCGGGGCCAGACCCAGTACTTC. Its protein is CASSLTGGQRGQTQYF.

This chain links TRBV7-9 with TRBJ2-2; D is unclear. CDR1 and CDR2 from the germline V gene are SEHNR and FQNEAQ (reference sequence). The CDR3 runs to 14 residues. V shed 0 bases and J shed 5 bases, with 7 bases lying between them. This CDR3 is CASSLALGTGELFF. Here the CDR3 DNA reads TGTGCCAGCAGCTTAGCGCTGGGGACCGGGGAGCTGTTTTTT.

This clone appeared a single time. The rearrangement uses TRBV2 and TRBJ2-1; 7 bases are shared with TRBD1. The CDR3 length is 14 residues. V shed 6 bases, J shed 7 bases, and the junction held 9 bases outside the gene matches. Germline assignment: CDR1 SNHLY and CDR2 FYNNEI. CDR3 sequence: CASSLGQLNNEQFF. The CDR3 DNA reads TGTGCCAGCAGCCTGGGACAGTTAAATAATGAGCAGTTCTTC. Variable domain in full (rest from reference TRBV2 and TRBJ2-1): EPEVTQTPSHQVTQMGQEVILRCVPISNHLYFYWYRQILGQKVEFLVSFYNNEISEKSEIFDDQFSVERPDGSNFTLKIRSTKLEDSAMYFCASSLGQLNNEQFFGPGTRLTVL.

The chain links TRBV4-2 to TRBJ1-3; weak D call: TRBD1 (5 bases). V gave up 5 bases and J gave up 0 bases, with 8 bases separating them. The CDR3 spans 14 residues. Germline values: CDR1 LGHNA, CDR2 YNFKEQ. The DNA of the CDR3 is TGTGCCAGCAGCTTAGGACACTCTGGAAACACCATATATTTT. Translated, it gives CASSLGHSGNTIYF.

CDR3 nucleotides: TGTGCCAGCAGCTTAAGCAGGGACAGGGCATTATATGAGCAGTTCTTC. Protein sequence: CASSLSRDRALYEQFF. The V and J genes are TRBV7-8 and TRBJ2-1, with 9 bases lining up with TRBD1. The CDR3 has 16 residues. The J segment lost 8 bases and the V segment lost 2 bases, leaving 10 bases of the junction unmatched. The germline V gene has CDR1 SGHVS and CDR2 FQNEAQ.

A few counts support this clone. The chain recombines TRBV19 with TRBJ2-6, with 13 bases matching TRBD2. After removal of 7 bases from V and 4 bases from J, the junction contained 7 bases not matched to a gene. CDR1 is LNHDA, CDR2 SQIVND, per germline (reference sequence). The CDR3 runs to 17 residues. In nucleotides, the CDR3 is TGTGCCAGTATAAGACTAGCGGGAGGAACAGGGGCCAACGTCCTGACTTTC. This sequence encodes CASIRLAGGTGANVLTF. The full variable domain, completed using reference TRBV19 and TRBJ2-6, is DGGITQSPKYLFRKEGQNVTLSCEQNLNHDAMYWYRQDPGQGLRLIYYSQIVNDFQKGDIAEGYSVSREKKESFPLTVTSAQKNPTAFYLCASIRLAGGTGANVLTFGAGSRLTVL.

The chain employs TRBV7-3 and TRBJ2-5, with 7 bases matching TRBD1. Losses at the gene ends were 4 bases for V and 4 bases for J; bases not matched to a gene: 3. Germline values: CDR1 SGHTA, CDR2 FQGTGA. The CDR3 is 13 amino acids. The CDR3 is CASSSRQGETQYF. The DNA for the CDR3 is TGTGCCAGCAGCTCCCGACAGGGAGAGACCCAGTACTTC.

This clone showed up just once. This chain links TRBV6-6 with TRBJ2-3; D is undetermined. The germline gives CDR1 MNHNY, CDR2 SVGAGI (reference sequence). CDR3 length: 11 amino acids. V was pared by 5 bases and J by 4 bases, with 4 bases between. CDR3 sequence (DNA): TGTGCCAGCAGTATTTCAGATACGCAGTATTTT. Its protein is CASSISDTQYF.

V is TRBV30 and J is TRBJ2-5; D unclear. Germline loops: CDR1 GTSNPN, CDR2 SVGIG (reference sequence). CDR3 size: 11 residues. V was cut by 3 bases and J by 10 bases, with 12 bases left in between. The CDR3 sequence is CAWSLTLDQYF. In DNA, the CDR3 is TGTGCCTGGAGCCTCACGCTAGACCAGTACTTC.

The V call is TRBV29-1, the J call TRBJ2-7; TRBD1 matches at 10 bases. Trimming cost V 6 bases and J 6 bases; bases outside gene matches: 8. The CDR3 has 13 residues. Looked up from germline, CDR1 is SQVTM and CDR2 is ANQGSEA. CDR3 DNA: TGCAGCGTCGTCGAGACAGGGGGCTTCGAGCAGTACTTC. Residues: CSVVETGGFEQYF.

This clone was seen just once. This chain joins TRBV7-3 and TRBJ2-6; D possibly corresponds to TRBD1 (6 bases). Between the trimmed V and J ends, which lost 5 bases and 4 bases, there was a span of 18 bases. The germline V gene has CDR1 SGHTA and CDR2 FQGTGA. The CDR3 consists of 17 residues. This CDR3 is CASSPRPTGTGANVLTF. The CDR3 DNA reads TGTGCCAGCAGCCCTCGACCCACAGGGACCGGGGCCAACGTCCTGACTTTC.

The V gene is TRBV6-5, the J gene TRBJ1-4; no clear D. Germline CDR1 reads MNHEY; CDR2 reads SVGAGI. The CDR3 length is 15 residues. Deletions cut 7 bases from V and 7 bases from J, with 19 bases between. CDR3 amino acids: CASTTGLAGVEKLFF. For the CDR3, the DNA is TGTGCCAGCACTACGGGGTTGGCAGGTGTTGAAAAACTGTTTTTT.

This CDR3 is CASSQGIRTGGSYEQYF. Written as DNA, the CDR3 is TGTGCCAGCAGCCAAGGAATTCGTACGGGAGGATCCTACGAGCAGTACTTC. The gene calls are TRBV14 and TRBJ2-7; 7 nucleotides match TRBD2. This CDR3 is built from 17 residues. V shed 1 base, J shed 1 base, and the junction held 10 bases outside the gene matches. The germline gives CDR1 SGHDN, CDR2 FVKESK.

This clone has a handful of counts. V gene TRBV4-1 combines with J gene TRBJ2-3; TRBD1 aligns across 7 bases. This CDR3 has 15 amino acids. The germline V gene has CDR1 MGHRA and CDR2 YSYEKL. Unmatched junction bases numbered 6, after V lost 1 base and J lost 5 bases. The CDR3 nucleotides read TGCGCCAGCAGCCAAGGACAGGGAACTCGAGATACGCAGTATTTT. Protein sequence: CASSQGQGTRDTQYF.

The genes are TRBV11-2 and TRBJ1-2, with unresolved D. CDR1 and CDR2 from the germline V gene are SGHAT and FQNNGV. V was trimmed by 2 bases and J by 4 bases, leaving 8 bases between them. This CDR3 is 13 amino acids long. This CDR3 reads CASSLQAGYGYTF. In DNA, the CDR3 is TGTGCCAGCAGCTTACAGGCTGGCTATGGCTACACCTTC.

With regard to this clone: The junction differs from germline at one of its ends, possibly a read error. Other DNA sequences in the sample encode the same CDR3. This chain connects TRBV5-1 to TRBJ2-7; D remains ambiguous. Germline V gives CDR1 SGHRS, CDR2 YFSETQ. The CDR3 spans 13 residues. CDR3 sequence: CASSSLAWNEQYF. CDR3 sequence (DNA): TGTGCCAGCAGCTCCCTGGCTTGGAACGAGCAGTACTTC.